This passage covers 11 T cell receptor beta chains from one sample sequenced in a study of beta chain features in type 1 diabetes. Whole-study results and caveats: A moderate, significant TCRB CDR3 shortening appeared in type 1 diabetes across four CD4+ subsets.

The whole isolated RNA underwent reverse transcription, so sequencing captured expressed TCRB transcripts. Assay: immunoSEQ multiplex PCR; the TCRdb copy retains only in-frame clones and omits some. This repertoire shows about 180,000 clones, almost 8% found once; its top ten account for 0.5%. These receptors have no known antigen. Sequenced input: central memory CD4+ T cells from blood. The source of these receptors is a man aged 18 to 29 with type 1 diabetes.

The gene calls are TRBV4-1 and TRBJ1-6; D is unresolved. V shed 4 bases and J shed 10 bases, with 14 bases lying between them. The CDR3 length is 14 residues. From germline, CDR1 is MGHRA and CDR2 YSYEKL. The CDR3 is CASSPSSLASPLHF. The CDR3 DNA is TGCGCCAGCAGCCCGTCAAGCCTAGCGTCACCCCTCCACTTT.

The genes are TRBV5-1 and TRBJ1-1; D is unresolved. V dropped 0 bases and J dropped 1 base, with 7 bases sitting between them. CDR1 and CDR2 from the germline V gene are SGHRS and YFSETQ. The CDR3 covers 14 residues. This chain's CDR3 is CASSLAQTNTEAFF. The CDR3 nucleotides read TGCGCCAGCAGCTTGGCACAGACGAACACTGAAGCTTTCTTT.

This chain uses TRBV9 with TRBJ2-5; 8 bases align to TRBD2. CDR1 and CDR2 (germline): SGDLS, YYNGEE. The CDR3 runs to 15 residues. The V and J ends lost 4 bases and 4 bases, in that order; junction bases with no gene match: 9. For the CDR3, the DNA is TGTGCCAGCAGCCCTCTCTTAGCGGGGAGAGAGACCCAGTACTTC. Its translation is CASSPLLAGRETQYF.

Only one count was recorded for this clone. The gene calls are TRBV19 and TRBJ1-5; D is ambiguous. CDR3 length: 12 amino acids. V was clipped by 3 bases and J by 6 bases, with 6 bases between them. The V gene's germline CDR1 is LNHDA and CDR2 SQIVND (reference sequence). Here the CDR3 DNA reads TGTGCCAGTAGTATTCGGGGTCAGCCCCAGCATTTT. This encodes CASSIRGQPQHF.

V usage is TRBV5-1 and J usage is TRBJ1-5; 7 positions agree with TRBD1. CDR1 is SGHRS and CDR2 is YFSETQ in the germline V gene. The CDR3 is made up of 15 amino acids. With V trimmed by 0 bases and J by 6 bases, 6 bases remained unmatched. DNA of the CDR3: TGCGCCAGCAGCTTGGAAGCAGGGGGTGGTCAGCCCCAGCATTTT. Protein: CASSLEAGGGQPQHF.

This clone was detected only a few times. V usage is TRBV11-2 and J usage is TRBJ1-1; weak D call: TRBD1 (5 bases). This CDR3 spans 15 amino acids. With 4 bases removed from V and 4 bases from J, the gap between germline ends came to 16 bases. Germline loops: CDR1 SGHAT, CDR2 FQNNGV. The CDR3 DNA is TGTGCCAGCAGCTCGGGGCGGGGCGGAGGCACTGAAGCTTTCTTT. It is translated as CASSSGRGGGTEAFF.

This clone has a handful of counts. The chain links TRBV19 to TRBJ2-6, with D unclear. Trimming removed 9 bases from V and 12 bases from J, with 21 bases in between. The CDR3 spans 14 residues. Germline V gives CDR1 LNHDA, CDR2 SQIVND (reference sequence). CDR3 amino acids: CASDLPGTLGVLTF. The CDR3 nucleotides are TGTGCCAGCGACTTACCGGGTACCTTGGGCGTCCTGACTTTC.

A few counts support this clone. The CDR3 nucleotides read TGTGCCAGCAGCGTAGGGAGCCTTAGAAATGAGCAGTTCTTC. Its translation is CASSVGSLRNEQFF. This rearrangement joins TRBV9 to TRBJ2-1; D gene unclear. V lost 0 bases, J lost 7 bases, and 11 bases lay in between. This CDR3 is 14 amino acids long. From germline, CDR1 is SGDLS and CDR2 YYNGEE.

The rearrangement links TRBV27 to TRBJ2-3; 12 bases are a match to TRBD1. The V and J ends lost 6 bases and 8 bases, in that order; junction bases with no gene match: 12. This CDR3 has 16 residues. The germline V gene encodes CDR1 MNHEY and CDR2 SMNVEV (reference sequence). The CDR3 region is CASRANRDRGLSTQYF. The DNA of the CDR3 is TGTGCCAGCAGAGCCAACCGGGACAGGGGGCTCAGTACGCAGTATTTT.

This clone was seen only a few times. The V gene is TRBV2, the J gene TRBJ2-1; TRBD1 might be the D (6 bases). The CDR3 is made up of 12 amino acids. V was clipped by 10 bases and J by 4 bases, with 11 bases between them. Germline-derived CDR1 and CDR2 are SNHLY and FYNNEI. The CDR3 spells CATSTGYNEQFF. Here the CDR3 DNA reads TGTGCCACCTCGACAGGTTACAATGAGCAGTTCTTC.

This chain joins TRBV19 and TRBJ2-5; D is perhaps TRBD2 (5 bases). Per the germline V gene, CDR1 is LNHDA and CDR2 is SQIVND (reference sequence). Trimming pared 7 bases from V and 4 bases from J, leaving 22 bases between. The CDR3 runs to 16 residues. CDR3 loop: CASKSVRGRLRETQYF. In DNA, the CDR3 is TGTGCCAGTAAATCAGTACGGGGAAGGTTGAGAGAGACCCAGTACTTC.